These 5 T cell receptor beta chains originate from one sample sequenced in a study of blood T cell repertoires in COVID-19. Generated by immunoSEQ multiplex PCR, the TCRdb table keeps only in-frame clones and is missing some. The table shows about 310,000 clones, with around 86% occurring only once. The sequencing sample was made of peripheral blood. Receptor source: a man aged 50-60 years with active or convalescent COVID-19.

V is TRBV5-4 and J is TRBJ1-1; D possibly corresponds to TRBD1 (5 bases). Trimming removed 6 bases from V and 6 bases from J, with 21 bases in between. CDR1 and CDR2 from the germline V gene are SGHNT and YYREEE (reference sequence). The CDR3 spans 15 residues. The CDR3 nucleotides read TGTGCCAGCACCCCTACAATCGGCAGGGCGGCTGAAGCTTTCTTT. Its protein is CASTPTIGRAAEAFF. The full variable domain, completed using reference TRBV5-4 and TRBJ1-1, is ETGVTQSPTHLIKTRGQQVTLRCSSQSGHNTVSWYQQALGQGPQFIFQYYREEENGRGNFPPRFSGLQFPNYSSELNVNALELDDSALYLCASTPTIGRAAEAFFGQGTRLTVV.

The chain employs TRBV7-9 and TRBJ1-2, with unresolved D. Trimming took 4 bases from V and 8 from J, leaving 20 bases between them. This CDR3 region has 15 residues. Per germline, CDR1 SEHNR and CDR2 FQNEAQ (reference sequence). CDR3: CASSSDLGSLSGYTF. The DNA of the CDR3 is TGTGCCAGCAGCTCCGATCTCGGGTCGTTAAGCGGCTACACCTTC.

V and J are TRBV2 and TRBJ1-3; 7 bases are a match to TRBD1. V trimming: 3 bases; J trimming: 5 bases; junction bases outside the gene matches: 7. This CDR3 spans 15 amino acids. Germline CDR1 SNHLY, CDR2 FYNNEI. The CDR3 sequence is CASSEEGAPRNTIYF. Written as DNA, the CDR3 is TGTGCCAGCAGTGAGGAGGGGGCGCCTCGAAACACCATATATTTT.

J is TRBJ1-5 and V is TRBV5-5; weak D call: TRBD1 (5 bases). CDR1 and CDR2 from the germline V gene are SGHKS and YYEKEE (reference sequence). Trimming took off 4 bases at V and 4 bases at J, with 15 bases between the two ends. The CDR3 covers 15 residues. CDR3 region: CASSGFRVGNQPQHF. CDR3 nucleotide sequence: TGTGCCAGCAGCGGCTTCAGGGTAGGGAATCAGCCCCAGCATTTT.

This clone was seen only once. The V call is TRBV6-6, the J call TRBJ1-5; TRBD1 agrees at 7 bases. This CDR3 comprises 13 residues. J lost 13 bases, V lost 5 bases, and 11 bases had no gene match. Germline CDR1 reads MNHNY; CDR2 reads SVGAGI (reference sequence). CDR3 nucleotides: TGTGCCAGCAGTCTGACCGGGACAGAGATTCAGCATTTT. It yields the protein CASSLTGTEIQHF.